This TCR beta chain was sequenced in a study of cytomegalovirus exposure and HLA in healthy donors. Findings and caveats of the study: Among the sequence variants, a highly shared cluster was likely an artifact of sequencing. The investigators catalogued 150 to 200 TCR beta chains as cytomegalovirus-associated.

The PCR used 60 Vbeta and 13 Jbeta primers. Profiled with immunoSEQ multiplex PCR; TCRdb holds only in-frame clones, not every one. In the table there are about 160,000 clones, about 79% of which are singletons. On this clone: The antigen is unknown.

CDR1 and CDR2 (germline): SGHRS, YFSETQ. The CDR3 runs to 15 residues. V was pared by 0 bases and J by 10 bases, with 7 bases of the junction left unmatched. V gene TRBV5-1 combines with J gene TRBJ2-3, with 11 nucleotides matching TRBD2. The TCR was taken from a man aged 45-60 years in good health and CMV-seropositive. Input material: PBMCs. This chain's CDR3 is CASSLAGTSGDAQYF. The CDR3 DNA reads TGCGCCAGCAGCTTGGCGGGGACTAGCGGAGACGCGCAGTATTTT.